This T cell receptor beta chain was captured by sequencing in a study of blood T cell repertoires in COVID-19. Per the study methods: Reference gene primer amplification gave estimated nucleated cell counts. Profiled with immunoSEQ multiplex PCR; TCRdb holds only in-frame clones, not every one. The V and J calls and clone size are taken from that table; D and trimming were inferred from the DNA. The sample lists approximately 270,000 clones; about 91% were seen once. Patients at the Seattle site were enrolled during active infection and followed longitudinally. Sequencing input: peripheral blood. The sequence came from a woman aged 25-40 years with COVID-19, enrolled during active disease.

The CDR3 DNA follows: TGTGCCAGCAGCCCCGGACTAGCGGGGGCCCATGAGCAGTTCTTC. Its protein is CASSPGLAGAHEQFF. This chain joins TRBV6-4 and TRBJ2-1, with TRBD2 matching 13 bases. V dropped 6 bases and J dropped 8; count of bases not matched to a gene: 7. This CDR3 contains 15 residues. Germline V lookup: CDR1 MRHNA, CDR2 SNTAGT.